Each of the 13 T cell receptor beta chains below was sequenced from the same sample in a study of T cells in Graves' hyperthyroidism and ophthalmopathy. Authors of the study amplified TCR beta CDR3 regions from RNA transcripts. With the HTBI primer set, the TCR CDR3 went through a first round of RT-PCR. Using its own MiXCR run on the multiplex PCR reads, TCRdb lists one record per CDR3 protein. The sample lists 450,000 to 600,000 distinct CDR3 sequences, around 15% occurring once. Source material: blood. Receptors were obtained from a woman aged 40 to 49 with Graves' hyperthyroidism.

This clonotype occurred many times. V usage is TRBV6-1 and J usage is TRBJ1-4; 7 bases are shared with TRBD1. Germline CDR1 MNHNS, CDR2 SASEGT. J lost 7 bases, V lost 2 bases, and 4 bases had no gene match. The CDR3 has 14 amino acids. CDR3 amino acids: CASSERRGREKLFF. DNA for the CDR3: TGTGCCAGCAGTGAACGGAGGGGGCGTGAAAAACTGTTTTTT.

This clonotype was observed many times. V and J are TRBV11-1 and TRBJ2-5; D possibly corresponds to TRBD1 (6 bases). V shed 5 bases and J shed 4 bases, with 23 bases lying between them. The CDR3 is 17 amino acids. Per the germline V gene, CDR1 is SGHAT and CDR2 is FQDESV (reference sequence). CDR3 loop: CASSTPFPDSKTETQYF. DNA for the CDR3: TGTGCCAGCAGCACTCCATTCCCGGACAGTAAAACAGAGACCCAGTACTTC.

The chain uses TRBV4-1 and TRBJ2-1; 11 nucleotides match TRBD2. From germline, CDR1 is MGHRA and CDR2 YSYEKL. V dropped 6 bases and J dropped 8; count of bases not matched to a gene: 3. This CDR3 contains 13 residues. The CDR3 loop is CASSLTSGDEQFF. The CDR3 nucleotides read TGCGCCAGCAGTTTGACTAGCGGGGATGAGCAGTTCTTC.

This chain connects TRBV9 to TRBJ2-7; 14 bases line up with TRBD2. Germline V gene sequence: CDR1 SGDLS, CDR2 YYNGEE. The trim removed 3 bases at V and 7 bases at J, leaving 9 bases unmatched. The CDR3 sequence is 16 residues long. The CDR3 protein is CASSASGTSGRMEQYF. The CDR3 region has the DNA TGTGCCAGCAGCGCCTCCGGGACTAGCGGGAGAATGGAGCAGTACTTC.

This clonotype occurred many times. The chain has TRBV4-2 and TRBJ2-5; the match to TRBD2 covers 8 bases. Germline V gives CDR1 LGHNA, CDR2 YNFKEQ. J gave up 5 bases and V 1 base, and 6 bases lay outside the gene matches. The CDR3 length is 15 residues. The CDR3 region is CASSQGLAGKETQYF. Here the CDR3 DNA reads TGTGCCAGCAGCCAAGGGTTAGCGGGAAAGGAGACCCAGTACTTC.

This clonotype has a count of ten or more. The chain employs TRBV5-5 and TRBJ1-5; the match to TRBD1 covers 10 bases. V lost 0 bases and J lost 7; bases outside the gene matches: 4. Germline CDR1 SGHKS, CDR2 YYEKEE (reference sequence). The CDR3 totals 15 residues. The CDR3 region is CASSLGQGAGQPQHF. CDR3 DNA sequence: TGTGCCAGCAGCTTGGGACAGGGGGCAGGGCAGCCCCAGCATTTT.

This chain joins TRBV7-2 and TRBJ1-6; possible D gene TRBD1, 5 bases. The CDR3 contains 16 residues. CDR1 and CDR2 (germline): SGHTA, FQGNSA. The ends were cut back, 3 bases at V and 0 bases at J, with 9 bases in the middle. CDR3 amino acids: CASSFSGSSYNSPLHF. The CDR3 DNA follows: TGTGCCAGCAGCTTCTCAGGGAGCTCCTATAATTCACCCCTCCACTTT.

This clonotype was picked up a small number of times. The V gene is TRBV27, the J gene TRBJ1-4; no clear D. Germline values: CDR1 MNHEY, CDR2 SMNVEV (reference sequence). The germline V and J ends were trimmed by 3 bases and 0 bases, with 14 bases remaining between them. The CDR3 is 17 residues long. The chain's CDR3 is CASSLRGRPTTNEKLFF. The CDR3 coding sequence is TGTGCCAGCAGTTTGAGAGGCAGGCCCACAACTAATGAAAAACTGTTTTTT. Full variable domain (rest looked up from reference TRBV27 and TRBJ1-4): EAQVTQNPRYLITVTGKKLTVTCSQNMNHEYMSWYRQDPGLGLRQIYYSMNVEVTDKGDVPEGYKVSRKEKRNFPLILESPSPNQTSLYFCASSLRGRPTTNEKLFFGSGTQLSVL.

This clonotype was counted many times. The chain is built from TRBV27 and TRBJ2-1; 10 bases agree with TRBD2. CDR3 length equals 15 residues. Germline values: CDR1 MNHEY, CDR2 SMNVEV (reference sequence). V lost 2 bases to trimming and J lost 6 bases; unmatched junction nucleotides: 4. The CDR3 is CASSLLAGAGNEQFF. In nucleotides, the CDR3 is TGTGCCAGCAGTTTACTAGCGGGAGCTGGCAATGAGCAGTTCTTC.

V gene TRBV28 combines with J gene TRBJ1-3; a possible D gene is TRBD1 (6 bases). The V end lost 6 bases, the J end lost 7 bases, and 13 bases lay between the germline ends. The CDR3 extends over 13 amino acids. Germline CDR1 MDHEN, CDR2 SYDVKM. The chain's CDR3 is CASRQGPGNTIYF. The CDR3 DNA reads TGTGCCAGCAGACAGGGTCCGGGGAACACCATATATTTT.

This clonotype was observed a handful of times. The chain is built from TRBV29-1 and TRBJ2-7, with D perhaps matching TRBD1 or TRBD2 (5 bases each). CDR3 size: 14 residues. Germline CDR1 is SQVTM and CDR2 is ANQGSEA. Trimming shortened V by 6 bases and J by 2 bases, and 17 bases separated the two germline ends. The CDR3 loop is CSVKGTEQPYEQYF. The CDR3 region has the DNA TGCAGCGTGAAAGGGACGGAGCAACCCTACGAGCAGTACTTC.

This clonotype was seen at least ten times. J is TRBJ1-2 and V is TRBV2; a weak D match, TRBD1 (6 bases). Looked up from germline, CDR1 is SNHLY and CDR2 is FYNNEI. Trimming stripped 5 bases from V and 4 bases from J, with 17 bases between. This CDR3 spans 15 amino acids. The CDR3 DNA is TGTGCCAGCAGTTCAAACAGGGTTCAACGCTATGGCTACACCTTC. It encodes CASSSNRVQRYGYTF. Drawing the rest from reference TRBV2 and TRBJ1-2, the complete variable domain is EPEVTQTPSHQVTQMGQEVILRCVPISNHLYFYWYRQILGQKVEFLVSFYNNEISEKSEIFDDQFSVERPDGSNFTLKIRSTKLEDSAMYFCASSSNRVQRYGYTFGSGTRLTVV.

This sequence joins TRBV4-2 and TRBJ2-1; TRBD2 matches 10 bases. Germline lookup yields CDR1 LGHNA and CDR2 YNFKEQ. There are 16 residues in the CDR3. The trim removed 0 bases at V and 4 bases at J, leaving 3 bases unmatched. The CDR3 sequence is CASSQDPSGGYNEQFF. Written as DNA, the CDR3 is TGTGCCAGCAGCCAAGATCCTAGCGGGGGTTACAATGAGCAGTTCTTC.